This TCR beta chain was recovered during a study of T cells in Graves' hyperthyroidism and ophthalmopathy. Study in general: Before any treatment, at initial diagnosis, peripheral blood was collected.

Recently diagnosed hyperthyroidism of less than 2 months' duration affected patients aged 18 to 65. Amplified TCR beta CDR3 regions came from RNA transcripts. When the TCR CDR3 underwent first-round RT-PCR, the HTBI primer set was used. One entry per CDR3 protein, called by TCRdb with MiXCR from the multiplex PCR reads. The sample holds about 320,000 distinct CDR3 sequences, 16% seen once. This CDR3 is built from 13 residues. V lost 8 bases, J lost 4 bases, and 14 bases lay in between. The V gene's germline CDR1 is LNHDA and CDR2 SQIVND (reference sequence). The V call is TRBV19, the J call TRBJ1-1; possibly TRBD1 for D (6 bases). The sequence derives from a young man with Graves' hyperthyroidism. Sequenced sample: blood. CDR3 in DNA: TGTGCCAGTGGTCCGGGGGGGGCCACTGAAGCTTTCTTT. Its translation is CASGPGGATEAFF.